These 29 T cell receptor beta chains share one sample of origin, sequenced in a study of human T cells and chemical hapten exposure. TCRdb itself ran the RACE reads through MiXCR, one entry per CDR3 protein. Found here are more than 80,000 distinct CDR3 sequences, under 9% of them singletons; the top ten hold less than 2%. As to time point: patch test 1, 2 weeks after DPC sensitization. Treatment described: therapeutic diphenylcyclopropenone sensitization with weekly scalp DPC. The sequencing used whole blood, collected in connection with sensitization to the hapten diphenylcyclopropenone (DPC). The receptors shown here come from a woman younger than 45 with alopecia areata. Some clones in this sample may be carry-over from other donors' samples.

In this sample, this clonotype turned up a few times. The conserved final phenylalanine or tryptophan is absent from the CDR3, which likely points to a read error. It is unclear where the CDR3 begins or ends on the DNA, so no DNA is shown, and the CDR3 is as TCRdb lists it. The V call is TRBV7-9, the J call TRBJ1-2; TRBD1 is taken as the D call from the table, unchecked against the DNA. Per germline, CDR1 SEHNR and CDR2 FQNEAQ (reference sequence). The CDR3 extends over 8 residues, inclusive of both ends. This CDR3 is CASSPGPE.

This clonotype was observed at least ten times. V is TRBV10-3 and J is TRBJ1-6; D not resolved. CDR1 ENHRY and CDR2 SYGVKD come from the germline V gene. This CDR3 spans 16 amino acids. Trimming took 3 bases from V and 7 from J, leaving 16 bases between them. This CDR3 reads CAISDYELGGNSPLHF. CDR3 coding DNA: TGTGCCATCAGTGATTACGAATTGGGAGGGAATTCACCCCTCCACTTT.

This clonotype was detected ten times or more. This chain joins TRBV29-1 and TRBJ2-1; D possibly corresponds to TRBD2 (5 bases). CDR1 SQVTM and CDR2 ANQGSEA come from the germline V gene. This CDR3 has 16 amino acids. Trimming took 1 base from V and 2 from J, leaving 15 bases between them. The CDR3 DNA reads TGCAGCGTTGAAGGCGGGCACTTTGGGACCTACAATGAGCAGTTCTTC. This gives the protein CSVEGGHFGTYNEQFF.

This clonotype has a count of ten or more. This chain joins TRBV3-1 and TRBJ2-5; 9 bases line up with TRBD2. Trimming took 2 bases from V and 3 from J; bases not matched to a gene: 7. CDR1 and CDR2 (germline): LGHDT, YNNKEL (reference sequence). The CDR3 length is 16 residues. CDR3 in DNA: TGTGCCAGCAGCCAACTGGACGGGACTAGCAAAGAGACCCAGTACTTC. This gives the protein CASSQLDGTSKETQYF.

There are a few counts of this clonotype. This chain joins TRBV14 and TRBJ2-3, with TRBD2 matching over 11 bases. Per the germline V gene, CDR1 is SGHDN and CDR2 is FVKESK. This CDR3 has 20 residues. J gave up 2 bases and V 0 bases, and 13 bases lay outside the gene matches. The CDR3 nucleotides are TGTGCCAGCAGCCAAGATTTATACAGGTTGGGACTAGCGGTCACAGATACGCAGTATTTT. Protein sequence: CASSQDLYRLGLAVTDTQYF.

This clonotype was detected ten times or more. J is TRBJ1-1 and V is TRBV5-1, with TRBD1 matching over 10 bases. This CDR3 region has 14 residues. Per the germline V gene, CDR1 is SGHRS and CDR2 is YFSETQ. V shed 4 bases and J 7 bases; nucleotides not matched to a gene: 7. In DNA form, the CDR3 reads TGCGCCAGCAGCCTGGGACAGGGGTCGGGTGAAGCTTTCTTT. Its protein product is CASSLGQGSGEAFF.

This clonotype showed up many times. The chain combines TRBV12-3 or TRBV12-4 with TRBJ2-2, with no clear D. This CDR3 is 15 amino acids long. V lost 3 bases, J lost 2 bases, and 10 bases lay in between. The CDR3: CASSFSAANTGELFF. The CDR3 DNA reads as TGTGCCAGCAGTTTTTCGGCAGCCAACACCGGGGAGCTGTTTTTT.

Many counts were recorded for this clonotype. The J gene is TRBJ1-2, the V gene TRBV5-6; D is uncertain. This CDR3 region has 13 residues. The germline V gene encodes CDR1 SGHDT and CDR2 YYEEEE. Deletions cut 5 bases from V and 4 bases from J, with 12 bases between. CDR3 sequence reads: CASSLTSLYGYTF. CDR3 nucleotides: TGTGCCAGCAGTTTGACAAGCCTCTATGGCTACACCTTC. The variable domain in full, with the rest retrieved from reference TRBV5-6 and TRBJ1-2, is DAGVTQSPTHLIKTRGQQVTLRCSPKSGHDTVSWYQQALGQGPQFIFQYYEEEERQRGNFPDRFSGHQFPNYSSELNVNALLLGDSALYLCASSLTSLYGYTFGSGTRLTVV.

This clonotype has a handful of counts. The chain combines TRBV5-1 with TRBJ2-3; 7 bases are a match to TRBD2. The germline V gene has CDR1 SGHRS and CDR2 YFSETQ. Trimming removed 1 base from V and 0 bases from J; junction bases left unmatched: 20. This CDR3 has 21 residues. In DNA form, the CDR3 reads TGCGCCAGCAGCTTGACTACTCCTAGCGGCCTGGAAAGTACTAGCACAGATACGCAGTATTTT. Protein: CASSLTTPSGLESTSTDTQYF.

This clonotype turned up a few times. The chain employs TRBV4-2 and TRBJ2-3; D ambiguous. Between the trimmed V and J ends, which lost 1 base and 3 bases, there was a span of 11 bases. This CDR3 region has 15 residues. Germline CDR1 reads LGHNA; CDR2 reads YNFKEQ. The CDR3 sequence: CASSQAILVTDTQYF. The CDR3 bases are TGTGCCAGCAGCCAAGCGATCTTGGTAACAGATACGCAGTATTTT.

This clonotype has more than one count but fewer than ten. The genes are TRBV2 and TRBJ1-4; weak D call: TRBD1 (5 bases). V was cut by 4 bases and J by 0 bases, with 15 bases left in between. CDR1 is SNHLY and CDR2 is FYNNEI in the germline V gene. The CDR3 totals 17 residues. CDR3 nucleotides: TGTGCCAGCAGTGGCTATGGGACGGTTGCAACTAATGAAAAACTGTTTTTT. This translates into CASSGYGTVATNEKLFF.

Comments on this clonotype: A single base separates this from a much larger clone, so it may be a read error. The V and J genes are TRBV12-3 or TRBV12-4 and TRBJ1-3; D is unresolved. This CDR3 contains 16 residues. Trimming removed 6 bases at V and 2 bases at J, with 17 bases between. The DNA for the CDR3 is TGTGCCAGCAGCCTTGAATTCCGGGAAACTGGAAACACCATATATTTT. Its translation is CASSLEFRETGNTIYF.

The sample holds a few counts of this clonotype. The J gene is TRBJ1-4, the V gene TRBV10-3, with 10 nucleotides matching TRBD1. Germline-derived CDR1 and CDR2 are ENHRY and SYGVKD. The CDR3 is made up of 14 amino acids. J lost 12 bases, V lost 10 bases, and 14 bases had no gene match. The CDR3 spells CATSLGDRGVQLFF. CDR3 sequence (DNA): TGTGCCACCTCTCTGGGGGACAGGGGCGTTCAACTGTTTTTT.

The chain couples TRBV4-1 to TRBJ1-2, with D unclear. Trimming took off 3 bases at V and 2 bases at J, with 10 bases between the two ends. The length of the CDR3 is 14 residues. Germline V CDR1 and CDR2: MGHRA, YSYEKL. CDR3 amino acids: CASSQRNTNYGYTF. Here the CDR3 DNA reads TGCGCCAGCAGCCAGAGGAATACAAACTATGGCTACACCTTC.

CDR3 nucleotides: TGTGCCACCAGCAGAGATGTCGGCAGGGAAGCTTTCTTT. Its translation: CATSRDVGREAFF. This rearrangement joins TRBV15 to TRBJ1-1; no clear D gene. V lost 0 bases, J lost 8 bases, and 10 bases lay in between. This CDR3 has 13 amino acids. The germline gives CDR1 LNHNV, CDR2 YYDKDF (reference sequence).

Remarks on this clonotype: An end of the junction does not agree with germline; a read error may underlie this. V usage is TRBV15 and J usage is TRBJ2-2, with 12 bases lining up with TRBD1. This CDR3 has 16 amino acids. Germline CDR1 reads LNHNV; CDR2 reads YYDKDF (reference sequence). In DNA form, the CDR3 reads TGTGTCACCAGCCGAGGGACAGGGGGCTTCACCGGGGAGCTGTTTTTT. Its protein is CVTSRGTGGFTGELFF.

This clonotype was counted only a few times. The chain carries TRBV12-3 or TRBV12-4 and TRBJ2-3; 9 positions agree with TRBD1. CDR3 length: 17 residues. V lost 7 bases and J lost 3; bases outside the gene matches: 14. CDR3 sequence reads: CASTARSRDRDTDTQYF. DNA for the CDR3: TGTGCCAGCACCGCCCGGTCCCGGGACAGGGATACAGATACGCAGTATTTT.

Many counts were recorded for this clonotype. The chain recombines TRBV3-1 with TRBJ2-3, with 9 nucleotides matching TRBD1. V gave up 2 bases and J gave up 3 bases; unmatched junction bases: 3. Germline V gene data show CDR1 as LGHDT and CDR2 as YNNKEL (reference sequence). This CDR3 has 15 amino acids. The DNA of the CDR3 is TGTGCCAGCAGCCAACGGGACAGGGAGACAGATACGCAGTATTTT. It is translated as CASSQRDRETDTQYF.

This clonotype was detected only a few times. This rearrangement joins TRBV25-1 to TRBJ1-1; D is undetermined. V was cut by 1 base and J by 7 bases, with 7 bases left in between. This CDR3 comprises 12 residues. The V gene's germline CDR1 is MGHDK and CDR2 SYGVNS. The CDR3 bases are TGTGCCAGCAGTGAATTTGACGGTGAAGCTTTCTTT. Its protein product is CASSEFDGEAFF.

This clonotype was found many times. The V gene is TRBV5-1, the J gene TRBJ1-6, with D maybe TRBD1 (6 bases). The germline V gene encodes CDR1 SGHRS and CDR2 YFSETQ. V lost 4 bases and J lost 8, with 10 bases in between. The CDR3 extends over 13 amino acids. This chain's CDR3 is CASSPDSHSPLHF. DNA of the CDR3: TGCGCCAGCAGCCCGGACAGTCATTCACCCCTCCACTTT. The entire variable domain, with the rest obtained from reference TRBV5-1 and TRBJ1-6, is as follows: KAGVTQTPRYLIKTRGQQVTLSCSPISGHRSVSWYQQTPGQGLQFLFEYFSETQRNKGNFPGRFSGRQFSNSRSEMNVSTLELGDSALYLCASSPDSHSPLHFGNGTRLTVT.

Comment on this clonotype: A clone one base away is much larger, so this may be a read error. The chain links TRBV2 to TRBJ2-3; TRBD2 matches at 11 bases. CDR1 SNHLY and CDR2 FYNNEI come from the germline V gene. CDR3 size: 18 residues. V trimming: 2 bases; J trimming: 2 bases; junction bases outside the gene matches: 9. Written as DNA, the CDR3 is TGTGCCAGCAGTGAAAGGACTAGCGGGTGGAGTGACACAGATACGCAGTATTTT. Protein sequence: CASSERTSGWSDTDTQYF.

This clonotype was found many times. V usage is TRBV12-3 or TRBV12-4 and J usage is TRBJ1-1, with D possibly being TRBD1 (5 bases). The V gene lost 6 bases and the J gene lost 8 bases, with 16 bases spanning the gap. CDR3 size: 13 residues. CDR3: CASSIRQGTEAFF. In DNA form, the CDR3 reads TGTGCCAGCAGCATACGACAAGGGACCGAAGCTTTCTTT.

This clonotype was detected many times. The chain recombines TRBV4-1 with TRBJ2-1, with TRBD2 matching 8 bases. CDR1 MGHRA and CDR2 YSYEKL come from the germline V gene. The CDR3 consists of 16 residues. With V trimmed by 4 bases and J by 6 bases, 11 bases remained unmatched. This CDR3 is CASSLESGGSSNEQFF. The CDR3 nucleotides are TGCGCCAGCAGCCTAGAGAGCGGGGGAAGCAGCAATGAGCAGTTCTTC.

This clonotype was seen ten or more times. This chain links TRBV10-3 with TRBJ2-3; D ambiguous. Germline CDR1 and CDR2: ENHRY and SYGVKD. CDR3 size: 14 residues. V was shortened by 9 bases and J by 0 bases, with 13 bases between the two germline ends. This chain's CDR3 is CAIGRSESTDTQYF. The CDR3 coding sequence is TGTGCCATTGGTAGGAGTGAAAGCACAGATACGCAGTATTTT.

This clonotype was observed a handful of times. The DNA of the CDR3 is TGCGCCAGCGGCGGGGGGCCCGGGCAGGGAGGCACTGAAGCTTTCTTT. Its translation is CASGGGPGQGGTEAFF. The V and J genes are TRBV4-1 and TRBJ1-1, with a possible D match to TRBD1 (6 bases). Germline V gives CDR1 MGHRA, CDR2 YSYEKL. This CDR3 comprises 16 residues. V lost 8 bases and J 4 bases, leaving 23 bases between the germline ends.

This sequence joins TRBV6-1 and TRBJ2-7, with TRBD1 identical over 7 bases. Germline V gene lookup returns CDR1 MNHNS and CDR2 SASEGT. Trimming took 8 bases from V and 2 from J; bases not matched to a gene: 6. The CDR3 is 13 residues long. The CDR3 is CASVRDSTYEQYF. The CDR3 DNA is TGTGCCAGCGTTCGGGACAGTACCTACGAGCAGTACTTC.

The table lists this clonotype with a few counts. CDR3 DNA sequence: TGTGCCAGCAGCCCCTGGACAGGGGGTCAGACTAACTATGGCTACACCTTC. Amino acids: CASSPWTGGQTNYGYTF. This sequence joins TRBV7-3 and TRBJ1-2; 10 bases fit TRBD1. The trim removed 5 bases at V and 0 bases at J, leaving 9 bases unmatched. The CDR3 contains 17 residues. Germline values: CDR1 SGHTA, CDR2 FQGTGA.

Comment on this clonotype: A single base separates this from a much larger clone, so it may be a read error. The chain links TRBV5-1 to TRBJ1-5; 9 bases fit TRBD1. Germline V gene data show CDR1 as SGHRS and CDR2 as YFSETQ. The CDR3 runs to 15 residues. CDR3 sequence: CASSLGDRVNQPQNF. The DNA of the CDR3 is TGCGCCAGCAGCTTGGGGGACAGGGTTAATCAGCCCCAGAATTTT.

This clonotype was seen at least ten times. This rearrangement joins TRBV29-1 to TRBJ1-1, with D perhaps matching TRBD1 (6 bases). Germline V gene sequence: CDR1 SQVTM, CDR2 ANQGSEA. CDR3 length: 12 amino acids. The germline V and J ends were trimmed by 4 bases and 4 bases, with 10 bases remaining between them. The CDR3 reads CSVGTGFTEAFF. The CDR3 DNA is TGCAGCGTTGGCACAGGGTTCACTGAAGCTTTCTTT.